These 27 T cell receptor beta chains originate from one sample sequenced in a study of beta chain features in type 1 diabetes. What was sequenced were expressed TCRB transcripts, since all of the isolated RNA had been reverse transcribed. TCRdb's table, derived via immunoSEQ multiplex PCR, lists solely in-frame clones and lacks some. The data show roughly 380,000 clones, less than 20% seen once. The sequenced material came from naive CD4+ T cells from blood. Every receptor here comes from a woman under 30 in good health.

This clone has just a few counts. Other DNA sequences from this sample encode an identical CDR3 as well. This chain links TRBV5-1 with TRBJ2-7; 7 nucleotides line up with TRBD1. V gave up 2 bases and J gave up 4 bases; unmatched junction bases: 3. In germline, CDR1 is SGHRS, CDR2 YFSETQ. The CDR3 is 13 residues long. The CDR3 bases are TGCGCCAGCAGCTTTGACAGGGCGTACGAGCAGTACTTC. It specifies CASSFDRAYEQYF.

This clone was seen only a few times. V gene TRBV9 combines with J gene TRBJ2-7; 7 nucleotides line up with TRBD2. The germline V gene has CDR1 SGDLS and CDR2 YYNGEE. V lost 4 bases to trimming and J lost 8 bases; unmatched junction nucleotides: 21. The CDR3 consists of 17 residues. The CDR3 region is CASSLTPDGGSYIQQYF. CDR3 nucleotides: TGTGCCAGCAGCTTAACCCCGGACGGGGGGTCGTATATCCAGCAGTACTTC.

This rearrangement joins TRBV6-1 to TRBJ1-2; 7 nucleotides agree with TRBD1. With V trimmed by 5 bases and J by 2 bases, 5 bases remained unmatched. The CDR3 covers 14 residues. Germline CDR1 and CDR2: MNHNS and SASEGT. In DNA form, the CDR3 reads TGTGCCAGCAGTCCCCAGGGGGTGAACTATGGCTACACCTTC. Its translation: CASSPQGVNYGYTF.

This clone appeared a few times. V gene TRBV4-1 combines with J gene TRBJ2-1; 10 bases fit TRBD1. The CDR3 length is 14 residues. V dropped 4 bases and J dropped 6; count of bases not matched to a gene: 3. Germline V lookup: CDR1 MGHRA, CDR2 YSYEKL. The CDR3 coding sequence is TGCGCCAGCAGCCTGGGACAGGGGTTCAATGAGCAGTTCTTC. It yields the protein CASSLGQGFNEQFF.

This clone was observed a few times. In DNA, the CDR3 is TGTGCCAGCAGCGTAGCGCCAGGGGAAGGTGAAAAACTGTTTTTT. This encodes CASSVAPGEGEKLFF. The chain combines TRBV9 with TRBJ1-4, with a weak D call TRBD1 (6 bases). Germline V gene lookup returns CDR1 SGDLS and CDR2 YYNGEE. The CDR3 runs to 15 residues. V dropped 0 bases and J dropped 7 bases, with 13 bases sitting between them. The entire variable domain, with the rest obtained from reference TRBV9 and TRBJ1-4, is as follows: DSGVTQTPKHLITATGQRVTLRCSPRSGDLSVYWYQQSLDQGLQFLIQYYNGEERAKGNILERFSAQQFPDLHSELNLSSLELGDSALYFCASSVAPGEGEKLFFGSGTQLSVL.

The chain couples TRBV2 to TRBJ2-1; unclear D gene. The germline V and J ends were trimmed by 3 bases and 3 bases, with 9 bases remaining between them. The CDR3 loop spans 14 amino acids. Germline CDR1 SNHLY, CDR2 FYNNEI. The CDR3 DNA reads TGTGCCAGCAGTGAGGGCAGTCTCTACAATGAGCAGTTCTTC. It encodes CASSEGSLYNEQFF. The variable domain in full, completed from reference TRBV2 and TRBJ2-1, reads EPEVTQTPSHQVTQMGQEVILRCVPISNHLYFYWYRQILGQKVEFLVSFYNNEISEKSEIFDDQFSVERPDGSNFTLKIRSTKLEDSAMYFCASSEGSLYNEQFFGPGTRLTVL.

The J gene is TRBJ2-4, the V gene TRBV18, with D maybe TRBD2 (5 bases). V shed 2 bases and J shed 4 bases, with 12 bases lying between them. CDR3 length: 15 residues. Per germline, CDR1 KGHSH and CDR2 LQKENI. The CDR3 reads CASSPSNSGKNIQYF. CDR3 nucleotide sequence: TGTGCCAGCTCACCAAGTAACAGCGGTAAAAACATTCAGTACTTC.

The chain carries TRBV18 and TRBJ1-5; D is ambiguous. Germline-derived CDR1 and CDR2 are KGHSH and LQKENI. Trimming cost V 6 bases and J 7 bases, with 13 bases left between them. The CDR3 extends over 13 amino acids. This chain's CDR3 is CASSSGGVQPQHF. The CDR3 coding sequence is TGTGCCAGCTCGTCAGGCGGGGTGCAGCCCCAGCATTTT.

The CDR3 is CSVDRDTDTEAFF. CDR3 nucleotides: TGCAGCGTTGACCGGGACACAGACACTGAAGCTTTCTTT. The chain uses TRBV29-1 and TRBJ1-1; a weak D match, TRBD1 (6 bases). The CDR3 length is 13 residues. Germline V lookup: CDR1 SQVTM, CDR2 ANQGSEA. V gave up 3 bases and J gave up 3 bases, with 11 bases separating them.

The CDR3 here is CATSRESTEAFF. The DNA of the CDR3 is TGTGCCACCTCGCGGGAGAGCACTGAAGCTTTCTTT. The V and J genes are TRBV2 and TRBJ1-1; D is ambiguous. Germline CDR1 and CDR2: SNHLY and FYNNEI. This CDR3 has 12 residues. The ends were cut back, 10 bases at V and 4 bases at J, with 13 bases in the middle.

To note about this clone: Other nucleotide sequences from this sample produce the same CDR3. This chain links TRBV2 with TRBJ2-3; no definite D call. CDR3 length: 12 residues. CDR1 and CDR2 (germline): SNHLY, FYNNEI. V was trimmed by 4 bases and J by 1 base, leaving 3 bases between them. DNA of the CDR3: TGTGCCAGCAGTGGAGGCACAGATACGCAGTATTTT. This sequence encodes CASSGGTDTQYF.

This clone was counted a few times. The chain uses TRBV29-1 and TRBJ2-1; 12 bases are shared with TRBD1. There are 14 residues in the CDR3. CDR1 SQVTM and CDR2 ANQGSEA come from the germline V gene. V was clipped by 7 bases and J by 8 bases; unmatched bases: 9. The CDR3 DNA sequence: TGCAGCGCCCTTCGGGGACAGGGGGCGCATGAGCAGTTCTTC. Its translation: CSALRGQGAHEQFF.

The sample holds a few counts of this clone. The chain employs TRBV25-1 and TRBJ2-1, with TRBD2 matching 14 bases. The CDR3 is 16 residues long. Germline V gene sequence: CDR1 MGHDK, CDR2 SYGVNS. The ends lost 6 bases at V and 8 bases at J; junction bases unmatched: 9. The CDR3 nucleotides read TGTGCCAGCAGCAGACTAGCGGGGGGGATTATTCATGAGCAGTTCTTC. This sequence encodes CASSRLAGGIIHEQFF.

This clone was counted between two and nine times. V usage is TRBV7-8 and J usage is TRBJ2-1, with D maybe TRBD2 (6 bases). V was pared by 6 bases and J by 4 bases, with 19 bases between. CDR1 and CDR2 (germline): SGHVS, FQNEAQ. CDR3 size: 16 residues. The CDR3: CASRTPGPGGYNEQFF. As DNA, the CDR3 is TGTGCCAGCAGGACTCCGGGACCCGGGGGTTACAATGAGCAGTTCTTC.

The chain employs TRBV5-1 and TRBJ2-3; tentative D call: TRBD2 (6 bases). Germline assignment: CDR1 SGHRS and CDR2 YFSETQ. This CDR3 region has 14 residues. Trimming took 2 bases from V and 7 from J, leaving 14 bases between them. CDR3 loop: CASSFGTAPNTQYF. The DNA for the CDR3 is TGCGCCAGCAGCTTCGGGACTGCCCCGAATACGCAGTATTTT.

The sample holds a few counts of this clone. This sequence joins TRBV7-6 and TRBJ1-2; tentative D call: TRBD1 (6 bases). The V gene's germline CDR1 is SGHVS and CDR2 FNYEAQ. The CDR3 is made up of 14 amino acids. Trimming left V 8 bases short and J 8 bases short, with 21 bases between. The CDR3 reads CASGSPYRVGGYTF. CDR3 in DNA: TGTGCCAGCGGCTCCCCTTACAGGGTAGGCGGCTACACCTTC.

The J gene is TRBJ2-3, the V gene TRBV6-5; weak D call: TRBD1 (5 bases). The CDR3 length is 14 residues. Trimming shortened V by 4 bases and J by 4 bases, and 12 bases separated the two germline ends. Germline V gene sequence: CDR1 MNHEY, CDR2 SVGAGI. The CDR3 DNA reads as TGTGCCAGCAGTTGGACACAAGGTTCAGATACGCAGTATTTT. This gives the protein CASSWTQGSDTQYF.

This clone has just a few counts. The gene calls are TRBV4-2 and TRBJ2-3, with 14 positions matching TRBD2. The CDR3 is 17 residues long. V was clipped by 0 bases and J by 6 bases; unmatched bases: 5. Germline loops: CDR1 LGHNA, CDR2 YNFKEQ. This chain's CDR3 is CASSQDWGTSGSDTQYF. The CDR3 DNA reads TGTGCCAGCAGCCAAGATTGGGGGACTAGCGGGAGCGATACGCAGTATTTT.

The chain has TRBV6-1 and TRBJ2-3; D unclear. Germline loops: CDR1 MNHNS, CDR2 SASEGT. V was clipped by 5 bases and J by 3 bases, with 3 bases between them. The CDR3 spans 11 residues. The CDR3, as DNA: TGTGCCAGCAGTCGTACAGATACGCAGTATTTT. It encodes CASSRTDTQYF.

This clone was found a few times. The chain has TRBV11-1 and TRBJ2-5; 15 bases map to TRBD2. Germline values: CDR1 SGHAT, CDR2 FQDESV (reference sequence). Unmatched junction bases numbered 7, after V lost 3 bases and J lost 5 bases. The CDR3 contains 17 residues. This CDR3 reads CASSFGLAGGRRETQYF. The DNA of the CDR3 is TGTGCCAGCAGCTTCGGACTAGCGGGAGGGCGGCGGGAGACCCAGTACTTC.

The sample holds a few counts of this clone. The J gene is TRBJ1-1, the V gene TRBV7-9; D is possibly TRBD1 (6 bases). The CDR3 is 15 amino acids. Between the trimmed V and J ends, which lost 7 bases and 2 bases, there was a span of 17 bases. Germline-derived CDR1 and CDR2 are SEHNR and FQNEAQ (reference sequence). CDR3 loop: CASTTDRIGNTEAFF. The CDR3 coding sequence is TGTGCCAGCACCACCGACAGGATCGGCAACACTGAAGCTTTCTTT.

This clone turned up a few times. This chain connects TRBV5-4 to TRBJ2-5, with D perhaps matching TRBD1 (6 bases). The CDR3 runs 14 residues. Germline CDR1 and CDR2: SGHNT and YYREEE (reference sequence). Trimming took off 3 bases at V and 2 bases at J, with 11 bases between the two ends. The CDR3 coding sequence is TGTGCCAGCAGCTCATGGACAGTACAAGAGACCCAGTACTTC. Translated, it gives CASSSWTVQETQYF.

This clone was detected a few times. The chain carries TRBV6-6 and TRBJ2-7, with 7 bases that match TRBD1. Germline assignment: CDR1 MNHNY and CDR2 SVGAGI (reference sequence). V trimming: 4 bases; J trimming: 6 bases; junction bases outside the gene matches: 9. This CDR3 comprises 14 residues. CDR3 protein: CASSSTGFGLEQYF. The DNA for the CDR3 is TGTGCCAGCAGTTCGACAGGGTTTGGGCTCGAGCAGTACTTC.

V gene TRBV5-6 combines with J gene TRBJ1-1; D gene unclear. Trimming took 4 bases from V and 7 from J, leaving 14 bases between them. Germline V CDR1 and CDR2: SGHDT, YYEEEE. The CDR3 runs 13 residues. The CDR3: CASSIRGMGEAFF. The DNA of the CDR3 is TGTGCCAGCAGCATACGAGGGATGGGTGAAGCTTTCTTT.

The table lists this clone with a few counts. V is TRBV7-9 and J is TRBJ2-3; D may be TRBD2 (5 bases). V lost 7 bases and J lost 6, with 8 bases in between. Per the germline V gene, CDR1 is SEHNR and CDR2 is FQNEAQ (reference sequence). This CDR3 has 11 amino acids. DNA of the CDR3: TGTGCCAGCACCCCGGGGGATACGCAGTATTTT. Translating gives CASTPGDTQYF.

The chain is built from TRBV5-1 and TRBJ2-7; TRBD1 matches 8 bases. Germline V CDR1 and CDR2: SGHRS, YFSETQ. Trimming took 3 bases from V and 7 from J; bases not matched to a gene: 12. The CDR3 contains 15 residues. CDR3 residues: CASSSGDRTDKEQYF. DNA for the CDR3: TGCGCCAGCAGCTCGGGGGACAGGACCGACAAAGAGCAGTACTTC.

This clone was found a few times. The rearrangement uses TRBV29-1 and TRBJ2-7; 8 positions match TRBD1. The junction had 8 bases not matched to a gene; V was cut back by 6 bases and J by 7 bases. CDR1 and CDR2 (germline): SQVTM, ANQGSEA. This CDR3 region has 12 residues. This CDR3 is CSVRRGDREQYF. CDR3 coding DNA: TGCAGCGTCCGCAGGGGGGACAGGGAGCAGTACTTC.